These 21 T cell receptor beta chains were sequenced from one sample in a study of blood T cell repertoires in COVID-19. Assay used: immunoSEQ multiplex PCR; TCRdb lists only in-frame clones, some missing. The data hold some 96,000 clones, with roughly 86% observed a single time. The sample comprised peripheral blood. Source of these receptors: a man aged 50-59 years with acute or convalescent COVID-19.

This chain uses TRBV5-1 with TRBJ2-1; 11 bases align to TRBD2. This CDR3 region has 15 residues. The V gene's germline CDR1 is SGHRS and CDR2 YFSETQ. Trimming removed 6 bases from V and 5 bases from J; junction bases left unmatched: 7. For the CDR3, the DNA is TGCGCCAGCACCCCCTTAGCGGGAGGGGACAATGAGCAGTTCTTC. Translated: CASTPLAGGDNEQFF.

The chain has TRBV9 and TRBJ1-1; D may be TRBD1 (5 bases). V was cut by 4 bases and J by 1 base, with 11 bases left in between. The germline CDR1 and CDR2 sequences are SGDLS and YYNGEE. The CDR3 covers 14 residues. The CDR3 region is CASSPRQKNTEAFF. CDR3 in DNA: TGTGCCAGCAGCCCTCGACAGAAGAACACTGAAGCTTTCTTT.

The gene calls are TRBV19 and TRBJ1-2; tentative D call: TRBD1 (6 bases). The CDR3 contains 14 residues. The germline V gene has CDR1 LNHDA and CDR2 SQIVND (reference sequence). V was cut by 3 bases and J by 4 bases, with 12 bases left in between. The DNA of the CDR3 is TGTGCCAGTAGTATCAACAGGGATTTCTATGGCTACACCTTC. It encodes CASSINRDFYGYTF.

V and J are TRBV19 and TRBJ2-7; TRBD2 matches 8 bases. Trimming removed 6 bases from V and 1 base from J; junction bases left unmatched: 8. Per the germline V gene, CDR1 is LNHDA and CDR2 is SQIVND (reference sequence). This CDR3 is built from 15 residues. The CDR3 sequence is CASSPRAGVSYEQYF. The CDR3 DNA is TGTGCCAGTAGCCCACGAGCGGGAGTTTCCTACGAGCAGTACTTC.

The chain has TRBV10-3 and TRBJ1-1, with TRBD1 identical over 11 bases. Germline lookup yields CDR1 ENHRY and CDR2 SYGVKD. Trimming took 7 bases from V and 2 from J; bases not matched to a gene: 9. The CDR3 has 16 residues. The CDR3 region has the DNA TGTGCCATCAAAACGGACAGGGGGCCTGGTAACACTGAAGCTTTCTTT. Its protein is CAIKTDRGPGNTEAFF.

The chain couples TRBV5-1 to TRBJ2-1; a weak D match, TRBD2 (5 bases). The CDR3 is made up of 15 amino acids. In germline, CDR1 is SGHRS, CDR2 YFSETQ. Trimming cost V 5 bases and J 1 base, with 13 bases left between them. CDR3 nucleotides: TGCGCCAGCAGGAGGGAAACCTTTTCCTACAATGAGCAGTTCTTC. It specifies CASRRETFSYNEQFF.

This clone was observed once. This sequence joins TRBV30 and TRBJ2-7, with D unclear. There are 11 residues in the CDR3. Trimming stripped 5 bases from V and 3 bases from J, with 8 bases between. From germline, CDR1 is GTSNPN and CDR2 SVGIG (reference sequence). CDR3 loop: CAWAEVYEQYF. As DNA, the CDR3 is TGTGCCTGGGCAGAAGTCTACGAGCAGTACTTC.

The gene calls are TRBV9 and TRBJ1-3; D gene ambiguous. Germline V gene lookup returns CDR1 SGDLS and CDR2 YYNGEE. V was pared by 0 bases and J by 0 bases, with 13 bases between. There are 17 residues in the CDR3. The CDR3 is CASSVEQAPSSGNTIYF. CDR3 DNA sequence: TGTGCCAGCAGCGTAGAGCAAGCTCCGAGCTCTGGAAACACCATATATTTT. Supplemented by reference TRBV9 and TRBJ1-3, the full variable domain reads DSGVTQTPKHLITATGQRVTLRCSPRSGDLSVYWYQQSLDQGLQFLIQYYNGEERAKGNILERFSAQQFPDLHSELNLSSLELGDSALYFCASSVEQAPSSGNTIYFGEGSWLTVV.

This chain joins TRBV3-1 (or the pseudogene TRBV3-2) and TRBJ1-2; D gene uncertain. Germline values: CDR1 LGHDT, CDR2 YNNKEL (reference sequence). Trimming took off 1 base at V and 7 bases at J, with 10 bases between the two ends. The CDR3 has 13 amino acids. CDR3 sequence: CASSQGGTAGYTF. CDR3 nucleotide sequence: TGTGCCAGCAGCCAAGGAGGTACGGCTGGCTACACCTTC.

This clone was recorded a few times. The CDR3 sequence: CASSQRGVQETQYF. CDR3 nucleotide sequence: TGTGCCAGCAGCCAAAGGGGCGTCCAAGAGACCCAGTACTTC. The chain is built from TRBV4-2 and TRBJ2-5, with a weak D call TRBD1 (5 bases). The length of the CDR3 is 14 residues. Germline V CDR1 and CDR2: LGHNA, YNFKEQ. With 2 bases removed from V and 1 base from J, the gap between germline ends came to 8 bases.

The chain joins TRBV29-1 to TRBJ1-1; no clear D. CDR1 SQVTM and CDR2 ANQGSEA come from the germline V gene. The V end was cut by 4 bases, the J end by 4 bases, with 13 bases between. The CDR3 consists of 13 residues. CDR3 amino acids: CSVAGSLGTEAFF. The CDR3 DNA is TGCAGCGTTGCCGGATCCCTAGGCACTGAAGCTTTCTTT.

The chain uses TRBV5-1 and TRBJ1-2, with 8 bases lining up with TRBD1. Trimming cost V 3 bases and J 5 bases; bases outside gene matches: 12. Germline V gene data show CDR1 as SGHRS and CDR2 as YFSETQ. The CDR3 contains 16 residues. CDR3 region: CASSSSSLDREYGYTF. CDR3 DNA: TGCGCCAGCAGCTCGAGCTCACTGGACAGGGAGTATGGCTACACCTTC. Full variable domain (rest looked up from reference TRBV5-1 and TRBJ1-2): KAGVTQTPRYLIKTRGQQVTLSCSPISGHRSVSWYQQTPGQGLQFLFEYFSETQRNKGNFPGRFSGRQFSNSRSEMNVSTLELGDSALYLCASSSSSLDREYGYTFGSGTRLTVV.

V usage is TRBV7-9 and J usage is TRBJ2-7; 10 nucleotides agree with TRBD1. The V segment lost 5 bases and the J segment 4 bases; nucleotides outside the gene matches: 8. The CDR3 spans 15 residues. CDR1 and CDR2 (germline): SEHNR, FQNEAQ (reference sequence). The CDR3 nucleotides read TGTGCCAGCAGCCGTCCCGGGACAGGGGAGTACGAGCAGTACTTC. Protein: CASSRPGTGEYEQYF.

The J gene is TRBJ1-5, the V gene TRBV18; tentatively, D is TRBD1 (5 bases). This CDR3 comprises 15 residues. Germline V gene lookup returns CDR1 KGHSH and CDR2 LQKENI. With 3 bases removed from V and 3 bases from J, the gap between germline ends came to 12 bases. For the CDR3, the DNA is TGTGCCAGCTCACCTTCATCCAGGGACAATCAGCCCCAGCATTTT. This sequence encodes CASSPSSRDNQPQHF.

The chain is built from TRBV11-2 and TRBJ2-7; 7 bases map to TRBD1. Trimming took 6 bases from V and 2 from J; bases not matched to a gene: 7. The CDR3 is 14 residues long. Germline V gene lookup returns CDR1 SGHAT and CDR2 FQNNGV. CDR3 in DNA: TGTGCCAGCAGTTTCAGGGACAGAACCTACGAGCAGTACTTC. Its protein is CASSFRDRTYEQYF.

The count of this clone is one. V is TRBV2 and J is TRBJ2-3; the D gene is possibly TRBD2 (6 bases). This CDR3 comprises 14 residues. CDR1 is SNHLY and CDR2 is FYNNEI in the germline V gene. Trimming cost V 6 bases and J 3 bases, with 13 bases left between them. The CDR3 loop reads CASRTGRGTDTQYF. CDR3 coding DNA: TGTGCCAGCAGGACCGGGAGAGGGACAGATACGCAGTATTTT.

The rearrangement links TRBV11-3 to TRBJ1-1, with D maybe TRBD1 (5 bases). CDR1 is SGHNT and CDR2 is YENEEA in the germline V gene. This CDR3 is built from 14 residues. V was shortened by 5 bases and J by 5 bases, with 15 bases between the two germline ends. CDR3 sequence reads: CASSRRGMDTEAFF. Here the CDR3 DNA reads TGTGCCAGCAGCCGGAGGGGAATGGATACTGAAGCTTTCTTT.

CDR3 amino acids: CASSDRGREQYF. Here the CDR3 DNA reads TGTGCCAGTAGCGACAGGGGACGCGAGCAGTACTTC. The V gene is TRBV19, the J gene TRBJ2-7; 8 positions match TRBD1. The CDR3 is 12 residues long. V shed 6 bases, J shed 6 bases, and the junction held 4 bases outside the gene matches. Germline CDR1 and CDR2: LNHDA and SQIVND (reference sequence).

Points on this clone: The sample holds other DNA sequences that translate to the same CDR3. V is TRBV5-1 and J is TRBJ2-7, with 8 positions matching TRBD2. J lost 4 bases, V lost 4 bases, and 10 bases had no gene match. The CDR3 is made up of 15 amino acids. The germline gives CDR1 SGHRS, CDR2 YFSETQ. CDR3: CASSPTSGSSYEQYF. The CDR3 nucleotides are TGCGCCAGCAGCCCGACCAGCGGGAGCTCTTACGAGCAGTACTTC.

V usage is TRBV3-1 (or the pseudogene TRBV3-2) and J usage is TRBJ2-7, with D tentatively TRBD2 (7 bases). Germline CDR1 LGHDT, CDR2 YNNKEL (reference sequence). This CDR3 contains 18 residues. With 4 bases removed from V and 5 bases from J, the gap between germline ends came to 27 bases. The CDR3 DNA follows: TGTGCCAGCAGCCCGACTGTGACAGAATCAACAGGGAGGGACGAGCAGTACTTC. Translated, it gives CASSPTVTESTGRDEQYF.

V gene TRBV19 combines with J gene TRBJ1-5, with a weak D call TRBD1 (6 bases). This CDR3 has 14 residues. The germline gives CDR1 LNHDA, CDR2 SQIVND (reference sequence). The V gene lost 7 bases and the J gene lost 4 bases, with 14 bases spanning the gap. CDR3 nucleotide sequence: TGTGCCAGTACCCAGGGGAACAGAAATCAGCCCCAGCATTTT. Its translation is CASTQGNRNQPQHF.